The 8 T cell receptor beta chains given below trace back to one sample, sequenced in a study of blood T cell repertoires in COVID-19. Method: immunoSEQ multiplex PCR; TCRdb's copy keeps in-frame clones and lacks some. Found here are 100,000 to 150,000 clones, roughly 87% of them singletons; the top ten hold 25% to 30%. The sequencing sample was made of peripheral blood. These receptors were obtained from a woman of 80 years or more with acute or convalescent COVID-19.

The chain carries TRBV10-1 and TRBJ1-1; 8 bases fit TRBD1. Germline V CDR1 and CDR2: WNHNN, SYGVQD (reference sequence). The CDR3 loop spans 13 amino acids. V dropped 10 bases and J dropped 1; count of bases not matched to a gene: 5. The CDR3 protein is CATRQGTNTEAFF. The CDR3 DNA sequence: TGCGCCACCAGACAGGGGACGAACACTGAAGCTTTCTTT.

This clone was recorded a few times. The CDR3 DNA reads as TGTGCCAGTCGCCCCGGTAACTATGGCTACACCTTC. Translating it yields CASRPGNYGYTF. The V call is TRBV19, the J call TRBJ1-2; D uncertain. The ends were cut back, 8 bases at V and 1 base at J, with 8 bases in the middle. The germline V gene encodes CDR1 LNHDA and CDR2 SQIVND (reference sequence). This CDR3 region has 12 residues.

The chain uses TRBV3-1 (or the pseudogene TRBV3-2) and TRBJ1-2; D is ambiguous. Germline V gene sequence: CDR1 LGHDT, CDR2 YNNKEL (reference sequence). V gave up 0 bases and J gave up 5 bases, with 22 bases separating them. CDR3 length equals 18 residues. The CDR3 sequence is CASSQEVFPRRNEYGYTF. DNA of the CDR3: TGTGCCAGCAGCCAAGAGGTCTTCCCAAGGAGGAATGAATATGGCTACACCTTC.

The chain couples TRBV10-3 to TRBJ1-4, with D tentatively TRBD1 (5 bases). Germline V lookup: CDR1 ENHRY, CDR2 SYGVKD. This CDR3 is built from 19 residues. Trimming took 4 bases from V and 0 from J, leaving 21 bases between them. The CDR3 DNA reads as TGTGCCATCAGTGCCCAGAGGGGAGGGACGATTGCAACTAATGAAAAACTGTTTTTT. Amino acid sequence: CAISAQRGGTIATNEKLFF.

This sequence joins TRBV29-1 and TRBJ1-4; D remains unclear. The CDR3 runs 16 residues. Trimming removed 4 bases at V and 0 bases at J, with 15 bases between. Germline V gene sequence: CDR1 SQVTM, CDR2 ANQGSEA. The CDR3 loop is CSVAVGSFATNEKLFF. The CDR3 nucleotides read TGCAGCGTTGCCGTCGGGAGCTTTGCAACTAATGAAAAACTGTTTTTT.

A single count supports this clone. The chain links TRBV25-1 to TRBJ1-5; D perhaps matches TRBD1 (5 bases). There are 14 residues in the CDR3. Trimming took 3 bases from V and 3 from J, leaving 9 bases between them. Germline CDR1 MGHDK, CDR2 SYGVNS. The CDR3 protein is CASSDGQPNQPQHF. CDR3 DNA: TGTGCCAGCAGTGACGGACAACCCAATCAGCCCCAGCATTTT.

V gene TRBV29-1 combines with J gene TRBJ1-2; possible D gene TRBD1, 5 bases. This CDR3 comprises 13 residues. The germline V gene has CDR1 SQVTM and CDR2 ANQGSEA. V was shortened by 8 bases and J by 10 bases, with 23 bases between the two germline ends. Here the CDR3 DNA reads TGCAGCCTCAAAGGGTTAGGGGCTGGAGACTACACCTTC. Translation: CSLKGLGAGDYTF.

This clone turned up a few times. This sequence joins TRBV18 and TRBJ2-1; possible D gene TRBD1, 6 bases. V gave up 6 bases and J gave up 8 bases, with 14 bases separating them. Germline CDR1 KGHSH, CDR2 LQKENI. This CDR3 is 13 amino acids long. The CDR3 DNA is TGTGCCAGCTCTATAAGACAGGAGGATGAGCAGTTCTTC. Translated: CASSIRQEDEQFF.